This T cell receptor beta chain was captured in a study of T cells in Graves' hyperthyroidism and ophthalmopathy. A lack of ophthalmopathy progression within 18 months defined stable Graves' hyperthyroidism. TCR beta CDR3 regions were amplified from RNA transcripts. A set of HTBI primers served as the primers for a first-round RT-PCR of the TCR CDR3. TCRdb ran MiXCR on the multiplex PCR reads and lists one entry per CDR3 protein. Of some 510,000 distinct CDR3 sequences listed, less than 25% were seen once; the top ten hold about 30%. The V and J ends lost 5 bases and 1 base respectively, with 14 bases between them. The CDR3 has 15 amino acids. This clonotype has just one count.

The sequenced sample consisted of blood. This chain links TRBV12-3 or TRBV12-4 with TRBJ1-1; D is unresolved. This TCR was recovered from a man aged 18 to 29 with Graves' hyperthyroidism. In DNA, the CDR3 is TGTGCCAGCAGTCCGGGCCCTCCCCCGAACACTGAAGCTTTCTTT. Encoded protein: CASSPGPPPNTEAFF.